A single T cell receptor (beta chain) is shown here with its context. The data stem from a study of shared T cell receptors in the human thymus. Sequenced by immunoSEQ multiplex PCR; TCRdb stores in-frame clones only, minus some. The sample carries more than 550,000 clones, approximately 83% recorded once. V shed 10 bases, J shed 2 bases, and the junction held 20 bases outside the gene matches. The CDR3 is 17 amino acids. The germline CDR1 and CDR2 sequences are ENHRY and SYGVKD. This sample was shared with a second study, whose subject was human thymus T cells.

The V gene is TRBV10-3, the J gene TRBJ2-7; 7 nucleotides match TRBD1. The receptor was isolated from a girl less than two years old with a congenital heart defect. Source material: thymocytes. DNA for the CDR3: TGTGCCACCAGACAACAGGGGCCAAGAAAAAAACCCTACGAGCAGTACTTC. Its translation is CATRQQGPRKKPYEQYF.